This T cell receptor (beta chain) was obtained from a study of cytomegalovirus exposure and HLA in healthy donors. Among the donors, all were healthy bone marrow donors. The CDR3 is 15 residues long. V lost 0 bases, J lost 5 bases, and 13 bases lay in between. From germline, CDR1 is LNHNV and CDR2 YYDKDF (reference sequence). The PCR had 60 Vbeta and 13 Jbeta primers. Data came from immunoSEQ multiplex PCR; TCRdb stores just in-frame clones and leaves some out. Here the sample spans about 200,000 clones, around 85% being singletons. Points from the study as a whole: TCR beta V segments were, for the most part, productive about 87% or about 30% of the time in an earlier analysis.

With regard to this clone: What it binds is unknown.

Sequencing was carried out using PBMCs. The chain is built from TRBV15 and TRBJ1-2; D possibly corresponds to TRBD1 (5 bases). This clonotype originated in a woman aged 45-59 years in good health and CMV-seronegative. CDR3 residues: CATSRDQARGYGYTF. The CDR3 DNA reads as TGTGCCACCAGCAGAGATCAGGCCCGGGGGTATGGCTACACCTTC.